This note documents a single T cell receptor (beta chain) sequence. The data originate from a study of blood T cell repertoires in COVID-19. Study-level background: Whether acute or convalescent, the COVID-19 samples came from the United States, Italy and Spain. PBMCs, B-cell-depleted T cells, or T cells were the source of the cDNA or gDNA that made up the material.

Per the original methods: Estimation of nucleated cell counts relied on the amplification of reference gene primers. The repertoire was sequenced with immunoSEQ multiplex PCR; TCRdb's copy has only in-frame clones and lacks some. The V and J calls and clone size were taken over from that table, and D and trimming were inferred from the DNA. The sample comprises about 40,000 clones, about 86% of which are singletons, and roughly 2.7% rests with the top ten. The germline CDR1 and CDR2 sequences are GTSNPN and SVGIG (reference sequence). This CDR3 is built from 17 residues. After removal of 2 bases from V and 4 bases from J, the junction contained 14 bases not matched to a gene.

Sequenced input: peripheral blood. The chain employs TRBV30 and TRBJ1-5, with 7 bases lining up with TRBD1. This TCR was sampled from a woman aged 55-75 years with acute or convalescent COVID-19. The CDR3 coding sequence is TGTGCCTGGAGTACTCCAGATTGGGACAGCCAAAATCAGCCCCAGCATTTT. This codes for CAWSTPDWDSQNQPQHF.